These T cell receptor beta chains were read from a single sample in a study of T-cell reconstitution after alpha-beta-depleted transplantation in children. TCRdb re-analysed the PCR reads in MiXCR, keeping a single row per CDR3 protein. The data contain hundreds of thousands of distinct CDR3 sequences, 13% of them singletons. The input for sequencing was PBMCs, mostly from graft donor cells, taken 360 days after TCRalphabeta/CD19-depleted stem cell transplant. These receptors came from a male patient under 18 who had a stem cell transplant for acute myeloid leukemia, so the T cells may come from the graft donor. CDR3s include the opening cysteine and the closing phenylalanine or tryptophan. A D gene is named only where the DNA matches it firmly. Size is omitted from some rows. Given values are once, few, many or a class for expanded clones.

>few|-|TRBV7-2|TRBJ2-3
CASSRWKDTQYF
TGTGCCAGCAGCCGGTGGAAGGATACGCAGTATTTT
>-|TRBD2|TRBV9|TRBJ2-1
CASSVAPAGDEQFF
TGTGCCAGCAGCGTAGCCCCAGCGGGAGATGAGCAGTTCTTC
>-|-|TRBV29-1|TRBJ1-1
CSAKGGLDTEAFF
TGCAGCGCCAAGGGTGGATTAGACACTGAAGCTTTCTTT
>few|TRBD2|TRBV7-3|TRBJ2-5
CASSQTSEETQYF
TGTGCCAGCAGCCAGACTAGCGAAGAGACCCAGTACTTC
>many|-|TRBV29-1|TRBJ2-7
CSVRVMIYEQYF
TGCAGCGTGAGGGTCATGATCTACGAGCAGTACTTC
>few|TRBD2|TRBV28|TRBJ2-1
CASSTPKKRGSSYNEQFF
TGTGCCAGCAGTACCCCAAAGAAGCGGGGCAGCTCCTACAATGAGCAGTTCTTC
>-|-|TRBV5-1|TRBJ2-4
CASSPGAERNIQYF
TGCGCCAGCAGCCCCGGGGCGGAACGAAACATTCAGTACTTC
>many|TRBD2|TRBV28|TRBJ2-7
CASRPPGLAGGISYEQYF
TGTGCCAGCAGGCCTCCGGGACTAGCGGGAGGGATCTCCTACGAGCAGTACTTC
>many|TRBD1|TRBV12-3/TRBV12-4|TRBJ2-5
CASTRTGQETQYF
TGTGCCAGCACTCGGACAGGGCAAGAGACCCAGTACTTC
>many|TRBD1|TRBV29-1|TRBJ2-1
CSVRTGVVNEQFF
TGCAGCGTACGGACAGGGGTCGTGAATGAGCAGTTCTTC
>-|-|TRBV7-9|TRBJ2-1
CASSLVAILYNEQFF
TGTGCCAGCAGCTTAGTCGCGATACTATACAATGAGCAGTTCTTC
>many|TRBD2|TRBV20-1|TRBJ2-7
CSARRDPGLAGEQYF
TGCAGTGCTAGGCGAGATCCTGGACTAGCGGGCGAGCAGTACTTC
>few|-|TRBV19|TRBJ2-3
CASKAGQRGDTQYF
TGTGCCAGTAAGGCGGGACAAAGAGGAGATACGCAGTATTTT
>few|-|TRBV7-7|TRBJ2-5
CASSLLGVGPQETQYF
TGTGCTAGCAGCTTATTGGGGGTGGGCCCACAAGAGACCCAGTACTTC
>many|TRBD2|TRBV20-1|TRBJ2-1
CSATETSSGEQFF
TGCAGTGCTACTGAGACTAGCAGCGGTGAGCAGTTCTTC
>many|TRBD1|TRBV12-3/TRBV12-4|TRBJ1-5
CASSLMDRVMGQPQHF
TGTGCCAGCAGTTTGATGGACAGGGTAATGGGTCAGCCCCAGCATTTT
>few|TRBD2|TRBV4-1|TRBJ2-3
CASSQGGLAGEVQSSTDTQYF
TGCGCCAGCAGCCAAGGGGGACTAGCGGGAGAGGTTCAGTCTAGCACAGATACGCAGTATTTT
>-|TRBD1|TRBV18|TRBJ2-7
CASSPWGQARDEQYF
TGTGCCAGCTCACCATGGGGACAGGCCAGGGACGAGCAGTACTTC
>few|-|TRBV3-1|TRBJ2-7
CASSQQGSPSYEQYF
TGTGCCAGCAGCCAACAGGGGTCACCCTCCTACGAGCAGTACTTC
>-|-|TRBV7-9|TRBJ1-5
CASSKIGKGDQPQHF
TGTGCCAGCAGTAAGATTGGGAAAGGGGATCAGCCCCAGCATTTT
>few|-|TRBV20-1|TRBJ2-7
CSARLALFTYEQYF
TGCAGTGCTAGGCTAGCGCTCTTTACCTACGAGCAGTACTTC
>-|-|TRBV14|TRBJ2-1
CASSQPHGASHNEQFF
TGTGCCAGCAGCCAACCACACGGGGCTTCGCACAATGAGCAGTTCTTC
>-|-|TRBV5-2|TRBJ1-5
CASNEAGQGFLSNQPQHF
TGTGCCAGCAACGAGGCGGGACAGGGGTTCCTTAGCAATCAGCCCCAGCATTTT
>few|-|TRBV20-1|TRBJ2-7
CSARGLNNYEQYF
TGCAGTGCTAGGGGACTCAATAACTACGAGCAGTACTTC
>many|-|TRBV7-2|TRBJ2-1
CASSPVGSYNEQFF
TGTGCCAGCAGCCCTGTGGGGTCCTACAATGAGCAGTTCTTC
>-|TRBD1|TRBV6-5|TRBJ2-7
CASSNRGVGSYEQYF
TGTGCCAGCAGTAACAGGGGAGTCGGCTCCTACGAGCAGTACTTC
>few|-|TRBV27|TRBJ1-6
CASSFGWPPLHF
TGTGCCAGCAGTTTCGGGTGGCCACCCCTCCACTTT
>few|-|TRBV7-8|TRBJ1-1
CASSSQVSNTEAFF
TGTGCCAGCAGCTCCCAGGTCTCGAACACTGAAGCTTTCTTT
>-|-|TRBV12-3/TRBV12-4|TRBJ1-2
CASSFGGIYGYTF
TGTGCCAGCAGTTTTGGGGGGATCTATGGCTACACCTTC
>-|TRBD2|TRBV7-2|TRBJ2-7
CASSSGTSVHEQYF
TGTGCCAGCAGCTCTGGGACTAGCGTCCACGAGCAGTACTTC
>few|TRBD2|TRBV10-3|TRBJ2-7
CAISEFKREEAEQYF
TGTGCCATCAGTGAGTTCAAGCGGGAGGAGGCCGAGCAGTACTTC
>-|TRBD1|TRBV7-2|TRBJ1-6
CASSFGQVNSPLHF
TGTGCCAGCAGCTTCGGACAGGTTAATTCACCCCTCCACTTT
>few|-|TRBV20-1|TRBJ2-7
CSARDRKRGSQEQYF
TGCAGTGCTAGAGATCGTAAAAGGGGGAGTCAAGAGCAGTACTTC
>many|TRBD1|TRBV2|TRBJ2-5
CASSGQGWETQYF
TGTGCCAGCAGTGGACAGGGGTGGGAGACCCAGTACTTC
>-|-|TRBV9|TRBJ2-3
CASSVSGSTDTQYF
TGTGCCAGCAGCGTAAGCGGGAGCACAGATACGCAGTATTTT
>-|-|TRBV19|TRBJ2-3
CASSIRQAGFTDTQYF
TGTGCCAGTAGTATTCGTCAGGCCGGCTTCACAGATACGCAGTATTTT
>-|-|TRBV7-9|TRBJ2-7
CASSQVDSYEQYF
TGTGCCAGCAGTCAAGTAGACTCCTACGAGCAGTACTTC
>few|TRBD2|TRBV27|TRBJ2-5
CASSLRDYQETQYF
TGTGCCAGCAGTTTGAGGGACTATCAAGAGACCCAGTACTTC
>-|TRBD2|TRBV30|TRBJ2-1
CAWSVAGGTSYNEQFF
TGTGCCTGGAGTGTAGCGGGAGGAACCTCCTACAATGAGCAGTTCTTC
>many|-|TRBV6-1|TRBJ2-3
CASSHPLDVAQYF
TGTGCCAGCAGCCACCCGTTGGACGTGGCGCAGTATTTT
>many|TRBD1|TRBV4-3|TRBJ2-2
CASSQDPQQGANRDGELFF
TGCGCCAGCAGCCAAGATCCCCAACAGGGGGCTAATCGGGATGGGGAGCTGTTTTTT
>-|-|TRBV6-5|TRBJ1-1
CASSYSAGLNTEAFF
TGTGCCAGCAGTTACTCTGCTGGTTTGAACACTGAAGCTTTCTTT
>-|-|TRBV5-1|TRBJ2-7
CASSFRQAPREQYF
TGCGCCAGCAGCTTCCGACAGGCCCCGAGGGAGCAGTACTTC
>-|TRBD2|TRBV2|TRBJ2-7
CASSGEREREQYF
TGTGCCAGCAGTGGGGAGCGGGAGCGGGAGCAGTACTTC
>few|TRBD2|TRBV7-9|TRBJ2-3
CASSLLAGAYTDTQYF
TGTGCCAGCAGCTTACTAGCGGGAGCCTACACAGATACGCAGTATTTT
>few|-|TRBV27|TRBJ2-5
CASSPGFGAQYF
TGTGCCAGCAGTCCGGGCTTTGGGGCCCAGTACTTC
>many|TRBD2|TRBV18|TRBJ2-1
CASSPKREVSYNEQFF
TGTGCCAGCTCACCCAAGCGGGAGGTCTCCTACAATGAGCAGTTCTTC
>-|-|TRBV27|TRBJ1-4
CASRTGVATNEKLFF
TGTGCCAGCAGGACAGGAGTTGCAACTAATGAAAAACTGTTTTTT
>many|TRBD1|TRBV20-1|TRBJ2-1
CSALDRVYNEQFF
TGCAGTGCCTTGGACAGGGTTTACAATGAGCAGTTCTTC
>many|-|TRBV7-2|TRBJ2-3
CASSLVRRSTDTQYF
TGTGCCAGCAGCTTAGTCCGCAGGAGCACAGATACGCAGTATTTT
>-|TRBD1|TRBV20-1|TRBJ1-3
CSPRGQSEDGSGNTIYF
TGCAGTCCAAGGGGACAGTCGGAGGATGGGTCTGGAAACACCATATATTTT